This TCR beta chain was identified in a study of T cells in localized non-small cell lung cancer. Study-wide results and limits: The greatest T cell clonality was found in uninvolved adjacent lung (higher than in tumor). Among the top 100 tumor clones, a median around 57 appeared in adjacent lung. Overall survival was longer when the density of T cells in the blood was higher.

Clones were sequenced by immunoSEQ multiplex PCR, and TCRdb holds only the in-frame ones, with some missing. The sample lists approximately 11,000 clones, just under 30% occurring once. As for this clone: Its antigen is still unknown.

CDR3 length: 13 residues. V shed 7 bases and J 6 bases; nucleotides not matched to a gene: 3. CDR1 and CDR2 from the germline V gene are LNHDA and SQIVND (reference sequence). The receptor's source is a man between 35 and 75 years old with stage I lung adenocarcinoma. Specimen: lung tumor tissue, collected before any cancer treatment. The gene calls are TRBV19 and TRBJ1-4, with 9 bases fitting TRBD1. CDR3 sequence: CASTDRGDEKLFF. CDR3 nucleotides: TGTGCCAGTACGGACAGGGGTGATGAAAAACTGTTTTTT.